These T cell receptor beta chains were read from a single sample in a study of regulatory and conventional T cells in RAG deficiency. Libraries were prepared by immunoSEQ multiplex PCR; TCRdb keeps only in-frame clonotypes and omits some of them. The sample has around 30,000 clones, 89% seen once. These data were also filed under a second study, of regulatory T cells.

The specimen sequenced was CD8+ T cells sorted from blood. All receptors derive from a human donor in good health. The CDR3 runs from the conserved cysteine through the conserved F or W. The order of the fields is clone size, J gene, D gene, V gene, CDR3 DNA, CDR3 protein. D genes are given only for firm matches. Some rows mark clone size as missing; the rest say once, few, many or name a class of expanded clone.

.,TRBJ2-1,TRBD2,TRBV2,TGTGCCAGCAGGTTCCTCGGGGGGGGAAATAGAAATGAGCAGTTCTTC,CASRFLGGGNRNEQFF
.,TRBJ1-2,.,TRBV9,TGTGCCAGCAGCCCTGGGACGGCCTGGGGCTACACCTTC,CASSPGTAWGYTF
.,TRBJ1-2,TRBD1,TRBV2,TGTGCCAGGTGGACCGGGACAGGGGGCGTAAACTATGGCTACACCTTC,CARWTGTGGVNYGYTF
.,TRBJ1-2,.,TRBV5-6,TGTGCCAGCAGCCCAACAAACAGGGCCGGCTACACCTTC,CASSPTNRAGYTF
once,TRBJ2-7,.,TRBV5-1,TGCGCCAGCAGCTTGAATCGTGGGGAGCAGTACTTC,CASSLNRGEQYF
.,TRBJ2-7,TRBD1,TRBV19,TGTGCCAGTAGGAGTACCGGGACAGGGAGGCGTAACGAGCAGTACTTC,CASRSTGTGRRNEQYF
.,TRBJ1-6,.,TRBV6-5,TGTGCCAGCACGGACGCCGTGTATAATTCACCCCTCCACTTT,CASTDAVYNSPLHF
.,TRBJ1-1,.,TRBV9,TGTGCCAGCAGCATACGGACGGGGAAAGCTTTCTTT,CASSIRTGKAFF
.,TRBJ2-5,.,TRBV7-9,TGTGCCAGCAGCCCCCAAGAGACCCAGTACTTC,CASSPQETQYF
.,TRBJ2-3,.,TRBV5-4,TGTGCCAGCAGCTTCGTGGGACGGGCAGATACGCAGTATTTT,CASSFVGRADTQYF
.,TRBJ1-2,.,TRBV7-9,TGTGCCAGCAGCTTAGAGTTACTTCTAAATTATAACTATGGCTACACCTTC,CASSLELLLNYNYGYTF
.,TRBJ2-1,TRBD2,TRBV29-1,TGCAGCGTTGGAAGCCCAGGGAGGGGGCAGTTCTTC,CSVGSPGRGQFF
.,TRBJ2-1,.,TRBV7-9,TGTGCCAGCAGCTTAACTATGGCCGGGGACTACAATGAGCAGTTCTTC,CASSLTMAGDYNEQFF
.,TRBJ1-5,TRBD1,TRBV19,TGTGCCACAACGACAGGGGCGGGTCAGCCCCAGCATTTT,CATTTGAGQPQHF
few,TRBJ1-6,.,TRBV7-9,TGTGCCAGCAGCCTCGGCCAGGGATTTTATAATTCACCCCTCCACTTT,CASSLGQGFYNSPLHF
.,TRBJ1-6,.,TRBV10-3,TGTGCCATCAGTGACGAGGGCAATAATTCACCCCTCCACTTT,CAISDEGNNSPLHF
.,TRBJ1-2,TRBD1,TRBV11-3,TGTGCCAGCAGCCCATTTAAAGGACAGGGACCCTATGGCTACACCTTC,CASSPFKGQGPYGYTF
.,TRBJ2-7,TRBD1,TRBV23-1,TGCGCCAGCACTTCCGGGACAGGGTCCACCTACGAGCAGTACTTC,CASTSGTGSTYEQYF
.,TRBJ1-3,.,TRBV2,TGTGCCAGCAGCCAGTCTGGAAACACCATATATTTT,CASSQSGNTIYF
.,TRBJ2-1,.,TRBV27,TGTGCCAGCAGTTTATCGGGACTCTCCAGGACCTACAATGAGCAGTTCTTC,CASSLSGLSRTYNEQFF
.,TRBJ2-7,TRBD2,TRBV2,TGTGCCAGCAGTCAGTCCTCGGGACTAGTCTACGAGCAGTACTTC,CASSQSSGLVYEQYF
.,TRBJ2-1,TRBD2,TRBV4-1,TGCGCCAGCAGCCGTCAGCTGGGCCTGGTAGCGGGAGCGGTCAATGAGCAGTTCTTC,CASSRQLGLVAGAVNEQFF
.,TRBJ1-3,.,TRBV6-4,TGTGCCAGCAGTGACTCGGGCAGGGAGGCCTCTGGAAACACCATATATTTT,CASSDSGREASGNTIYF
.,TRBJ1-5,TRBD1,TRBV28,TGTGCCAGCAATCTCTTAGGGGGCGAGGTTCATCAGCCCCAGCATTTT,CASNLLGGEVHQPQHF
.,TRBJ1-2,.,TRBV2,TGTGCCAGCAGGGGTGGGCAGGTTCTTGGCTACACCTTC,CASRGGQVLGYTF
once,TRBJ2-1,TRBD1,TRBV13,TGTGCCAGCAGTTTTTCCGGGACAGGGGTAAACAATGAGCAGTTCTTC,CASSFSGTGVNNEQFF
.,TRBJ1-3,.,TRBV5-1,TGCGCCAGCAGCGCCTCGGGACTCGTCCATGGAAACACCATATATTTT,CASSASGLVHGNTIYF
.,TRBJ2-7,.,TRBV4-2,TGTGCCAGCAGCCAAGAGGTCGGGGGTCTCTCCTACGAGCAGTACTTC,CASSQEVGGLSYEQYF
.,TRBJ1-1,.,TRBV10-1,TGCGCCAGCAGTGAGGGTTCGAGGGAAGCTTTCTTT,CASSEGSREAFF
.,TRBJ2-5,TRBD1,TRBV5-4,TGTGCCAGCACCACACCCCCGGGACAGGGCCGGGAGACCCAGTACTTC,CASTTPPGQGRETQYF
.,TRBJ1-1,.,TRBV19,TGTGCCAGTAGTATAGAGGGATGGACTGAAGCTTTCTTT,CASSIEGWTEAFF
.,TRBJ2-3,.,TRBV9,TGTGCCAGCAGCGTAAGCACAGATACGCAGTATTTT,CASSVSTDTQYF
.,TRBJ2-4,.,TRBV6-5,TGTGCCAGCAGTTACTCCAGGGTGCTAGCCAAAAACATTCAGTACTTC,CASSYSRVLAKNIQYF
.,TRBJ1-2,.,TRBV6-5,TGTGCCAGCAGCATCGACAGGTACTATGGCTACACCTTC,CASSIDRYYGYTF
.,TRBJ1-6,.,TRBV6-4,TGTGCCAGCAGCCCAGATAATTCACCCCTCCACTTT,CASSPDNSPLHF
.,TRBJ2-2,.,TRBV9,TGTGCCAGCAGCCCTAAGGGTTGGCCAACCTATTCCGCGAACACCGGGGAGCTGTTTTTT,CASSPKGWPTYSANTGELFF